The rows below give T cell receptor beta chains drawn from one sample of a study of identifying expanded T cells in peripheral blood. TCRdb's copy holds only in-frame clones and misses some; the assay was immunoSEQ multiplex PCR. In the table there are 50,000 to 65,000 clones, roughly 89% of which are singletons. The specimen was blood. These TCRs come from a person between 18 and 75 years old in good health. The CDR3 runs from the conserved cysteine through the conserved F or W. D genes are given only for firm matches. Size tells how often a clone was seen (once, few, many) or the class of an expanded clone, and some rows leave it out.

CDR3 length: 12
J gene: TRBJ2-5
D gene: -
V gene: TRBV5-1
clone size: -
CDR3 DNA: TGCGCCAGCAACGGGGGAAGCGAGACCCAGTACTTC
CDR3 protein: CASNGGSETQYF

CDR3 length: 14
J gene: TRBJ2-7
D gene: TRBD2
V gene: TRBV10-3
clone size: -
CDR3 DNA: TGTGCCATCAGTGGTATAAGCGGGAGTTACGAGCAGTACTTC
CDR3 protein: CAISGISGSYEQYF

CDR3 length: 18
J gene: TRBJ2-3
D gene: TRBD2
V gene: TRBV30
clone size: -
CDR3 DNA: TGTGCCTGGGAACGGCCGGTGGGACTACCGTCTAGCACAGATACGCAGTATTTT
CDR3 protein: CAWERPVGLPSSTDTQYF

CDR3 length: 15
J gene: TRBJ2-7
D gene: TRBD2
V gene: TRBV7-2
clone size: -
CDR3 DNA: TGTGCCAGCAGCCTAGTAGCGGGAGGTTCCTACGAGCAGTACTTC
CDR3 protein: CASSLVAGGSYEQYF

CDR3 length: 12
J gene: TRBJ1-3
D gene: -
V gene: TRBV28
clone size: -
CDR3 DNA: TGTGCCAGCAGCTCTGGGAGGAACACCATATATTTT
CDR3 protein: CASSSGRNTIYF

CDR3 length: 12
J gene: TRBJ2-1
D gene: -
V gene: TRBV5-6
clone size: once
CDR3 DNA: TGTGCCAGCAGCTTGGTACGGGGTGAGCAGTTCTTC
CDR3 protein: CASSLVRGEQFF

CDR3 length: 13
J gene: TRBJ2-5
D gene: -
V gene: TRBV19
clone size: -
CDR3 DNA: TGTGCCAGTAGTTTTGACAGAGAAGAGACCCAGTACTTC
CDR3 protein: CASSFDREETQYF

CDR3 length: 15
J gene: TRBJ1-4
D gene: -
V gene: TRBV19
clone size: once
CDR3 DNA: TGTGCCAGTAGTATTGGGAAAGCAACTAATGAAAAACTGTTTTTT
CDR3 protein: CASSIGKATNEKLFF

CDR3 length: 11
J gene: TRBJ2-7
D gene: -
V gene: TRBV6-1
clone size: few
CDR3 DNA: TGTGCCAGCAGTGCGCGGGGCGAGCAGTACTTC
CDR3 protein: CASSARGEQYF

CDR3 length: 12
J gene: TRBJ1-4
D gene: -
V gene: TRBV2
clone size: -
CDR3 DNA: TGTGCCAGCTCGGCGGCTAGCGAAAAACTGTTTTTT
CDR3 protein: CASSAASEKLFF

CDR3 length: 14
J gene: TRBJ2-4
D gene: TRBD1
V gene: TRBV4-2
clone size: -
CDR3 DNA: TGTGCCAGCAGCCAACCAAAGGACAGGGTGGCTCAGTACTTC
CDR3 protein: CASSQPKDRVAQYF

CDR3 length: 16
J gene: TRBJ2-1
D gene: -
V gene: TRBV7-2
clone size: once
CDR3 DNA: TGTGCCAGCAGCCCCCAAGGTGATCCCAACTACAATGAGCAGTTCTTC
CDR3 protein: CASSPQGDPNYNEQFF

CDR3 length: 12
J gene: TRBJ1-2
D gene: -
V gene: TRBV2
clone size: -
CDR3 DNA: TGTGCCAGCAACCCGACCCAATATGGCTACACCTTC
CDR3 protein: CASNPTQYGYTF

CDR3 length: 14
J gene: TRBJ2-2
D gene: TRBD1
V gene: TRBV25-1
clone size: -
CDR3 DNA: TGTGCCAGCAAACGGACAGGGAACACCGGGGAGCTGTTTTTT
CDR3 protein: CASKRTGNTGELFF

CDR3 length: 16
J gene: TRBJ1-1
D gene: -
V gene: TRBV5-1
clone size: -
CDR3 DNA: TGCGCCAGCAGCTTGGCCTCCGTGACACCGAACACTGAAGCTTTCTTT
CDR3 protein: CASSLASVTPNTEAFF

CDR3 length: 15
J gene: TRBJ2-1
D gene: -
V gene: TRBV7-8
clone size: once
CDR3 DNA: TGTGCCAGCGTCATGGCAGGGAGCTCCTACAATGAGCAGTTCTTC
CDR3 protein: CASVMAGSSYNEQFF

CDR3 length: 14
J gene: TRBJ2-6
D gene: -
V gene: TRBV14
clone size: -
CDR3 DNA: TGTGCCAGCAGCCAAGTCTTAGCGCCCAACGTCCTGACTTTC
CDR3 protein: CASSQVLAPNVLTF

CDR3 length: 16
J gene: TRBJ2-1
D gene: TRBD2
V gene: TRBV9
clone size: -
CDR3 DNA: TGTGCCAGCAGCGTAGCTGTAGCGGGAGCCGTCAATGAGCAGTTCTTC
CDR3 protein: CASSVAVAGAVNEQFF

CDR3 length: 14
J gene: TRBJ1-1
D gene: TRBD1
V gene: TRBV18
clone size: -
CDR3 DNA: TGTGCCAGCTCACCGGGGACAGCAAGCACTGAAGCTTTCTTT
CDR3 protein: CASSPGTASTEAFF

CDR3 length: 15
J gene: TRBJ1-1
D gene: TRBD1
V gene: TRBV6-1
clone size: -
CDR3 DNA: TGTGCCAGCAGTGTTGAGGGGGCGTTGAACACTGAAGCTTTCTTT
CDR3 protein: CASSVEGALNTEAFF